This TCR beta chain was sequenced in a study of blood T cell repertoires in COVID-19. Overall study context: Samples of COVID-19 (acute and convalescent) were obtained from the United States, Italy and Spain.

Repertoires were generated with immunoSEQ multiplex PCR, while TCRdb's copy carries only in-frame clones and drops some. The data show 75,000 or so clones, about four fifths seen once. The V and J ends lost 2 bases and 1 base respectively, with 11 bases between them. The CDR3 loop spans 15 amino acids. Germline values: CDR1 LGHDT, CDR2 YNNKEL (reference sequence). The V call is TRBV3-1 (or the pseudogene TRBV3-2), the J call TRBJ1-2; D is unclear. This TCR was sampled from a woman between 65 and 79 years old with acute or convalescent COVID-19. Sequenced sample: peripheral blood. The CDR3: CASSQRGSFNYGYTF. In DNA form, the CDR3 reads TGTGCCAGCAGCCAACGCGGCAGCTTTAACTATGGCTACACCTTC.